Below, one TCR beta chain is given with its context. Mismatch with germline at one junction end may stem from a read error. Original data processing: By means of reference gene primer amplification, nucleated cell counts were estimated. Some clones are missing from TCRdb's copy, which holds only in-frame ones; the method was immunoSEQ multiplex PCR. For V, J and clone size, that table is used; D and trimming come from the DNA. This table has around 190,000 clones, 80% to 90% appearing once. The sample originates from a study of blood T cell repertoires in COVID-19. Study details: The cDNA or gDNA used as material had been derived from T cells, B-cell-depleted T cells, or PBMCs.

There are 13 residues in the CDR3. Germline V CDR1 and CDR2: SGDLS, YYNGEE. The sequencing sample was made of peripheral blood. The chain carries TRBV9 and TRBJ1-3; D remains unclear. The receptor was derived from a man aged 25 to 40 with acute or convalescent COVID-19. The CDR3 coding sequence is TGTGCCAGCAGCGCCACCTCTAGAAACACCATATATTTT. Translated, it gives CASSATSRNTIYF.